This T cell receptor beta chain comes out of a study of CD8 T cells in Susac syndrome. As for the study in general: Among the sequenced Susac syndrome patients, over five had active disease while fewer than 10 were in remission.

Findings of the study overall: In Susac syndrome, CD8+ expansion was highest in TEMRA and active disease.

CDR1 is DFQATT, CDR2 SNEGSKA, per germline (reference sequence). CDR3 length equals 15 residues. V was shortened by 3 bases and J by 2 bases, with 14 bases between the two germline ends. After extraction with the RNeasy kit, roughly 0.5 to 1 ug of the RNA was reverse transcribed using random hexamers. The amplification used immunoSEQ multiplex PCR on TCR beta CDR3; it spanned 54 Vbeta and 13 Jbeta. TCRdb re-derived calls from the immunoSEQ multiplex PCR reads in MiXCR, one entry per CDR3 protein. The table shows more than 70,000 distinct CDR3 sequences, with roughly 94% occurring only once. Details on this clonotype: Antigen: not known.

The receptor comes from a human donor with Susac syndrome. This sequence joins TRBV20-1 and TRBJ2-1; maybe TRBD2 (5 bases). Sequencing was carried out using CD8+ T cells from PBMCs. CDR3 sequence reads: CSASRLASTYNEQFF. The CDR3 region has the DNA TGCAGTGCTAGTCGGCTAGCCAGTACCTACAATGAGCAGTTCTTC.